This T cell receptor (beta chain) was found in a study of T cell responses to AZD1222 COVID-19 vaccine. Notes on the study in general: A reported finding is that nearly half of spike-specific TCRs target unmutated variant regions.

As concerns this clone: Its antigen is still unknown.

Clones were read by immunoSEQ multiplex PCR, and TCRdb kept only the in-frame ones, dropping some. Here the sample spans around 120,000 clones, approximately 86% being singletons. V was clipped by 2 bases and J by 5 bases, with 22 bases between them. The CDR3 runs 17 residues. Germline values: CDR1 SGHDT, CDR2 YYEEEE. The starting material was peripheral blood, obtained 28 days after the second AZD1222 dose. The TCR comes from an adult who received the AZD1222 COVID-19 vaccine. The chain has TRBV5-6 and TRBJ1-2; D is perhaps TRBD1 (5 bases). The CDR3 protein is CASSLLSSRGGGYGYTF. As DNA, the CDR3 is TGTGCCAGCAGCTTACTATCTTCTAGGGGAGGAGGGTATGGCTACACCTTC.